The next 2 T cell receptor beta chains were all read from a single sample in a study of T cells after yellow fever vaccination. MiXCR, applied by TCRdb to the 5' RACE reads, yields one record per CDR3 protein. Of under 70,000 distinct CDR3 sequences detected, about 6.6% appear once; the ten largest clones hold approximately 37%. The sample consisted of CD8+ T cells sorted from PBMCs, taken on the day of the first yellow fever vaccination. These receptors were obtained from a man aged 18 to 29 who received the YFV17D yellow fever vaccine.

This clonotype was recorded at least ten times. The chain joins TRBV12-3 or TRBV12-4 to TRBJ2-5; no reliable D call. Trimming left V 7 bases short and J 6 bases short, with 15 bases between. This CDR3 comprises 13 residues. For the CDR3, the DNA is TGTGCCAGCACCTTCTCGGGCGGACAGACCCAGTACTTC. Its translation is CASTFSGGQTQYF.

The chain joins TRBV4-1 to TRBJ2-7; 11 bases are a match to TRBD1. The CDR3 is 14 amino acids. CDR1 MGHRA and CDR2 YSYEKL come from the germline V gene. The V and J ends lost 4 bases and 4 bases, in that order; junction bases with no gene match: 3. The CDR3 DNA follows: TGCGCCAGCAGCCCGGGACAGGGGGGGTACGAGCAGTACTTC. This sequence encodes CASSPGQGGYEQYF.